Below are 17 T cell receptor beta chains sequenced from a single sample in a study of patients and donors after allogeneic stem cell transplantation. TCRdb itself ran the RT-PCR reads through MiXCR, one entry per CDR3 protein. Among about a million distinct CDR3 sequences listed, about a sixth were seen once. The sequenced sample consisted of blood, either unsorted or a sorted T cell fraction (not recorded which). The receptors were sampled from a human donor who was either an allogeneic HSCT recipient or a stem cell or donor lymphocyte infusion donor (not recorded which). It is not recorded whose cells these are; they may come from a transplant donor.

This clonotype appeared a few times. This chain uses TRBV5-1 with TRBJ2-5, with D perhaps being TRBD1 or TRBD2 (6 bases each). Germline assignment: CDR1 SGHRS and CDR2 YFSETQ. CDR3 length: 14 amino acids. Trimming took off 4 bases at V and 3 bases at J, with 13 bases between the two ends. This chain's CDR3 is CASSVQRGEETQYF. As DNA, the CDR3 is TGCGCCAGCAGCGTACAGAGGGGGGAAGAGACCCAGTACTTC.

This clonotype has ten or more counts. In DNA form, the CDR3 reads TGCAGTGCTACCATTAAGGGGCAGGGAAGCCCCGGGGAGCTGTTTTTT. Translation gives CSATIKGQGSPGELFF. This sequence joins TRBV20-1 and TRBJ2-2; TRBD1 is a possible D gene (5 bases). The CDR3 has 16 residues. Trimming stripped 4 bases from V and 6 bases from J, with 21 bases between. Germline loops: CDR1 DFQATT, CDR2 SNEGSKA (reference sequence).

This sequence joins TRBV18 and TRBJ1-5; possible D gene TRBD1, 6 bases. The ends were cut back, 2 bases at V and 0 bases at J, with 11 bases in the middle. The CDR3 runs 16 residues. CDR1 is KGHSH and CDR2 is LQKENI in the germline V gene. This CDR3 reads CASSPFTGPSNQPQHF. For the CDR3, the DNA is TGTGCCAGCTCACCATTTACAGGGCCTAGCAATCAGCCCCAGCATTTT. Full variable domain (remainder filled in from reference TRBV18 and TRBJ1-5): NAGVMQNPRHLVRRRGQEARLRCSPMKGHSHVYWYRQLPEEGLKFMVYLQKENIIDESGMPKERFSAEFPKEGPSILRIQQVVRGDSAAYFCASSPFTGPSNQPQHFGDGTRLSIL.

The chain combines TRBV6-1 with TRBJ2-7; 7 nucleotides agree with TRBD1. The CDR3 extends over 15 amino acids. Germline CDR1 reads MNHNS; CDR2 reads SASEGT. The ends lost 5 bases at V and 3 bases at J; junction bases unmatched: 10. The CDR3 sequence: CASSQGEGPYYEQYF. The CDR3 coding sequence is TGTGCCAGCAGTCAGGGGGAAGGCCCCTACTACGAGCAGTACTTC.

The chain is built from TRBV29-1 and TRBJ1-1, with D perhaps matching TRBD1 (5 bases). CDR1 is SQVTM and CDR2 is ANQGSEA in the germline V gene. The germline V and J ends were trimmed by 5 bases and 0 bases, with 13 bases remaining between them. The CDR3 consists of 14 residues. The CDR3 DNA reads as TGCAGCGTTAAGACAGACTCAATGAACACTGAAGCTTTCTTT. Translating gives CSVKTDSMNTEAFF. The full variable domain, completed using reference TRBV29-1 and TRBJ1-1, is SAVISQKPSRDICQRGTSLTIQCQVDSQVTMMFWYRQQPGQSLTLIATANQGSEATYESGFVIDKFPISRPNLTFSTLTVSNMSPEDSSIYLCSVKTDSMNTEAFFGQGTRLTVV.

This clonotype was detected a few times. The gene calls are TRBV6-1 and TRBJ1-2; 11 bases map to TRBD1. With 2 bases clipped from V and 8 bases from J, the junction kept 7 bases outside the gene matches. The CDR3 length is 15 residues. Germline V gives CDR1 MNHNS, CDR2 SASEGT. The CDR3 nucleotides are TGTGCCAGCAGTGAATGGGGACAGGGGGTAGGAGGCTACACCTTC. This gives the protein CASSEWGQGVGGYTF.

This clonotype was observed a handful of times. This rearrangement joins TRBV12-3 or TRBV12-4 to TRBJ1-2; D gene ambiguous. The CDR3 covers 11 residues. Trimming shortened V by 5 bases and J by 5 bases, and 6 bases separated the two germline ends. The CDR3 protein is CASSRRYGYTF. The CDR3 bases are TGTGCCAGCAGTAGACGGTATGGCTACACCTTC.

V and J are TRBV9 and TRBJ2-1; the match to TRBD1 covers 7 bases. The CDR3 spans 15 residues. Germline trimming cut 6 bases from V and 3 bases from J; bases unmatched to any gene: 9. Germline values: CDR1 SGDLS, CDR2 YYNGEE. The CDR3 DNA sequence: TGTGCCAGCAACCGAGGGGGCAGGGACTACAATGAGCAGTTCTTC. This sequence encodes CASNRGGRDYNEQFF. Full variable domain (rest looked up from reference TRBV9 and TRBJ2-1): DSGVTQTPKHLITATGQRVTLRCSPRSGDLSVYWYQQSLDQGLQFLIQYYNGEERAKGNILERFSAQQFPDLHSELNLSSLELGDSALYFCASNRGGRDYNEQFFGPGTRLTVL.

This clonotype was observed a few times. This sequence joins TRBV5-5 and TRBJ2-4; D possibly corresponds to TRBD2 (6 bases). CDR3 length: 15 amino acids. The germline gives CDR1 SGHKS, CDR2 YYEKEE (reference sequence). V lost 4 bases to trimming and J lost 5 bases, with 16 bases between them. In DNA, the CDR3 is TGTGCCAGCAGCCCGGGACGGACTACCGAAAACATTCAGTACTTC. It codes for CASSPGRTTENIQYF.

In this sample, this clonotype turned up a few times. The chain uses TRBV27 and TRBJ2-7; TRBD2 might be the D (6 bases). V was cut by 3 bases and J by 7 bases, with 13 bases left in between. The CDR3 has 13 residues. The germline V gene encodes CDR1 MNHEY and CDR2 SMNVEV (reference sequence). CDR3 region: CASSFQGLQEQYF. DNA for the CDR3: TGTGCCAGCAGTTTTCAGGGACTCCAAGAGCAGTACTTC.

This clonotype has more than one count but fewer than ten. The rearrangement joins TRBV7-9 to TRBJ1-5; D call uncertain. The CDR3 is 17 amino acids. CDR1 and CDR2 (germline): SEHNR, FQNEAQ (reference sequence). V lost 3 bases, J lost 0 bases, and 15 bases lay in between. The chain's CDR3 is CASSFVQFDGSNQPQHF. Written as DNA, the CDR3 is TGTGCCAGCAGCTTTGTACAATTCGACGGTAGCAATCAGCCCCAGCATTTT.

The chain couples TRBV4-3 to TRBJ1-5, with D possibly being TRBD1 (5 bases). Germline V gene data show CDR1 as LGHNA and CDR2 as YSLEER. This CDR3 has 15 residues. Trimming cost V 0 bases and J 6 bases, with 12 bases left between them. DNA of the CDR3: TGCGCCAGCAGCCAAGATTGGCGGAGGGGTCAGCCCCAGCATTTT. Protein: CASSQDWRRGQPQHF.

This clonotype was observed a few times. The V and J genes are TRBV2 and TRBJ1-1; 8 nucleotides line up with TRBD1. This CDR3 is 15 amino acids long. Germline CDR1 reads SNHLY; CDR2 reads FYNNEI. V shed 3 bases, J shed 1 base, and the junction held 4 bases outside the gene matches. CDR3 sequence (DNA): TGTGCCAGCAGTGACCCCGGGACAGGGAACACTGAAGCTTTCTTT. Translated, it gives CASSDPGTGNTEAFF.

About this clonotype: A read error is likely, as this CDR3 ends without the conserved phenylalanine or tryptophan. Written as DNA, the CDR3 is TGTGCCAGCTCACCAGGATTAGGGACAGTAAGCACTGAAGCTTTCCTT. As protein: CASSPGLGTVSTEAFL. The chain employs TRBV18 and TRBJ1-1, with 7 bases fitting TRBD1. Germline V lookup: CDR1 KGHSH, CDR2 LQKENI. CDR3 length: 16 residues. Unmatched junction bases numbered 10, after V lost 2 bases and J lost 4 bases.

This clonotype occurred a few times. The CDR3 reads CASSPTTETYNEQFF. The CDR3 nucleotides read TGCGCCAGCAGCCCGACGACGGAAACCTACAATGAGCAGTTCTTC. The chain has TRBV5-1 and TRBJ2-1; D gene ambiguous. CDR1 SGHRS and CDR2 YFSETQ come from the germline V gene. V was clipped by 4 bases and J by 2 bases, with 13 bases between them. CDR3 size: 15 residues.

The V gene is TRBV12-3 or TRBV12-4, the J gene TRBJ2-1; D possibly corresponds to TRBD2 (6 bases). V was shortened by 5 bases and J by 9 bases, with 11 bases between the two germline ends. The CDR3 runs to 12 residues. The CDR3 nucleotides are TGTGCCAGCAGTCCTGCGGGGAGTGAGCAGTTCTTC. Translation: CASSPAGSEQFF.

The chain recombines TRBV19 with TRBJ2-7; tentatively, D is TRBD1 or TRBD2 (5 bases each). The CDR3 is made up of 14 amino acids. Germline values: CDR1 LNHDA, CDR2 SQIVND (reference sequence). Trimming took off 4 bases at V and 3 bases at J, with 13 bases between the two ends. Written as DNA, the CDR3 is TGTGCCAGTAGTACCGCCGGGACCGACTACGAGCAGTACTTC. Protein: CASSTAGTDYEQYF.